Below, 9 T cell receptor beta chains from the same sample are listed, as sequenced in a study of blood T cell repertoires in COVID-19. Sequencing was performed with immunoSEQ multiplex PCR; in TCRdb, only in-frame clones are kept and a portion is missing. The repertoire holds over 250,000 clones, with roughly 89% as singletons. The sequenced sample was PBMCs or T cells enriched from blood (not recorded which). The receptors shown here come from a woman aged 60-75 years who had recovered from COVID-19.

The chain has TRBV11-1 and TRBJ2-3, with 7 nucleotides matching TRBD2. Germline V lookup: CDR1 SGHAT, CDR2 FQDESV (reference sequence). Trimming took 6 bases from V and 6 from J; bases not matched to a gene: 12. The CDR3 has 15 residues. This CDR3 reads CASSFPGRGVDTQYF. CDR3 DNA sequence: TGTGCCAGCAGTTTCCCGGGACGGGGGGTGGATACGCAGTATTTT. The entire variable domain, with the rest obtained from reference TRBV11-1 and TRBJ2-3, is as follows: EAEVAQSPRYKITEKSQAVAFWCDPISGHATLYWYRQILGQGPELLVQFQDESVVDDSQLPKDRFSAERLKGVDSTLKIQPAELGDSAMYLCASSFPGRGVDTQYFGPGTRLTVL.

V gene TRBV5-1 combines with J gene TRBJ1-5; D ambiguous. The CDR3 is made up of 15 amino acids. V dropped 1 base and J dropped 7 bases, with 15 bases sitting between them. Germline V lookup: CDR1 SGHRS, CDR2 YFSETQ. CDR3 in amino acids: CASSLTAGSVQPQHF. The CDR3 DNA follows: TGCGCCAGCAGCTTGACTGCAGGTTCAGTACAGCCCCAGCATTTT. The full variable domain, in which reference TRBV5-1 and TRBJ1-5 provide the parts outside the CDR3, is KAGVTQTPRYLIKTRGQQVTLSCSPISGHRSVSWYQQTPGQGLQFLFEYFSETQRNKGNFPGRFSGRQFSNSRSEMNVSTLELGDSALYLCASSLTAGSVQPQHFGDGTRLSIL.

V is TRBV10-3 and J is TRBJ1-3; tentatively, D is TRBD1 (5 bases). Germline V gene data show CDR1 as ENHRY and CDR2 as SYGVKD. Between the trimmed V and J ends, which lost 4 bases and 2 bases, there was a span of 15 bases. The CDR3 has 16 residues. This CDR3 reads CAISALPGNPGNTIYF. The CDR3, as DNA: TGTGCCATCAGTGCCCTCCCAGGGAATCCTGGAAACACCATATATTTT.

The V and J genes are TRBV15 and TRBJ1-2; tentatively, D is TRBD1 (6 bases). The CDR3 length is 13 residues. The V and J ends lost 8 bases and 6 bases respectively, with 16 bases between them. Germline V gene lookup returns CDR1 LNHNV and CDR2 YYDKDF (reference sequence). This CDR3 is CATAIQGSDGYTF. The CDR3 region has the DNA TGTGCCACCGCCATACAGGGCAGCGATGGCTACACCTTC. Together with reference TRBV15 and TRBJ1-2, the CDR3 gives the full variable domain: DAMVIQNPRYQVTQFGKPVTLSCSQTLNHNVMYWYQQKSSQAPKLLFHYYDKDFNNEADTPDNFQSRRPNTSFCFLDIRSPGLGDTAMYLCATAIQGSDGYTFGSGTRLTVV.

V gene TRBV10-3 combines with J gene TRBJ1-3; perhaps TRBD1 as D (5 bases). V lost 5 bases and J lost 2, with 13 bases in between. The CDR3 sequence is 15 residues long. Germline V gene data show CDR1 as ENHRY and CDR2 as SYGVKD. Here the CDR3 DNA reads TGTGCCATCAGTCCCCGACAGAGAACTGGAAACACCATATATTTT. This gives the protein CAISPRQRTGNTIYF.

The chain recombines TRBV5-1 with TRBJ1-4, with 8 positions matching TRBD1. The CDR3 loop spans 14 amino acids. CDR1 SGHRS and CDR2 YFSETQ come from the germline V gene. J gave up 7 bases and V 1 base, and 3 bases lay outside the gene matches. The CDR3 nucleotides read TGCGCCAGCAGCTTGACAGGGGGTTCTGAAAAACTGTTTTTT. It translates to CASSLTGGSEKLFF.

The chain uses TRBV6-5 and TRBJ1-2, with no clear D. The length of the CDR3 is 13 residues. CDR1 is MNHEY, CDR2 SVGAGI, per germline. Trimming removed 4 bases from V and 7 bases from J, with 13 bases in between. DNA for the CDR3: TGTGCCAGCAGTTTTGTCCTGGAGGCTGGCTACACCTTC. It specifies CASSFVLEAGYTF.

This sequence joins TRBV5-1 and TRBJ2-3; tentatively, D is TRBD2 (6 bases). Germline CDR1 and CDR2: SGHRS and YFSETQ. The CDR3 is 18 residues long. V dropped 2 bases and J dropped 0 bases, with 19 bases sitting between them. The CDR3 DNA sequence: TGCGCCAGCAGCTTTTTTCCCTTCGGGGGTGGTAGCACAGATACGCAGTATTTT. This codes for CASSFFPFGGGSTDTQYF.

This chain connects TRBV27 to TRBJ1-1; 7 bases match TRBD1. The CDR3 contains 13 residues. V trimming: 3 bases; J trimming: 9 bases; junction bases outside the gene matches: 7. In germline, CDR1 is MNHEY, CDR2 SMNVEV (reference sequence). In DNA form, the CDR3 reads TGTGCCAGCAGTTTCCGGGGGACAGATAAAGCTTTCTTT. Protein product: CASSFRGTDKAFF.